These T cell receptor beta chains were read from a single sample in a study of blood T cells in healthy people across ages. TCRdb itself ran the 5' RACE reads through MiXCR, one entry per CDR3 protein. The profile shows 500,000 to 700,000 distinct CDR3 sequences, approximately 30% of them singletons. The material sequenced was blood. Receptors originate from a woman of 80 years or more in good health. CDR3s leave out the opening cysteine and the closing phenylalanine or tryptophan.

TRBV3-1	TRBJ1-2	ASSQEGVRGARGYT
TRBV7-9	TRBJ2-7	ASSSGQGAFEQY
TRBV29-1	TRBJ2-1	SAVTYSYNEQF
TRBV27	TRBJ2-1	ASGLSNPKRAGGRNEQF
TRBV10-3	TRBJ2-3	AISESRTDTDTQY
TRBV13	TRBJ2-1	ASSLGPRWSGRELNEQF
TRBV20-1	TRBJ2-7	STLGQYEQY
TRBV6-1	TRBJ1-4	ASSEASGTGVVNEKLF
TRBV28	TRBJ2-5	ASSFPDRLETQY
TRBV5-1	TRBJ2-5	ASSLEPGGSETQY
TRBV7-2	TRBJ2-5	ASTPVRGGETQY
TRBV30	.	AWSLEDRKCYEQY
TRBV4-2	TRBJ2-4	ASSQGPRGQIKNIQY
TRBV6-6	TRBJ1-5	ASSWTRGSNQPQH
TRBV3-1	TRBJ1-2	ASSQRGLRYGYT
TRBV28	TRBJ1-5	ASSLVGHQPQH
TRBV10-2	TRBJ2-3	ASSGPRDPRTDTQY
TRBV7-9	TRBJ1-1	ASSRGTEAF
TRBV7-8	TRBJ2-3	ASSSLAGRTDTQY
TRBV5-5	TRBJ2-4	ASSLGETDIAKNIQY
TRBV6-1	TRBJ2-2	ASSELPANIGELF
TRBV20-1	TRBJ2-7	SARTLYEQY
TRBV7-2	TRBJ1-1	ASSPHVMTEAF
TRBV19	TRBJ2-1	ASSQVMWGDEQF